These 9 T cell receptor beta chains came from one sample sequenced in a study of shared clonotypes between healthy human individuals. Generated by immunoSEQ multiplex PCR, the TCRdb table keeps only in-frame clones and is missing some. This table has approximately 2.1 million clones, 80% to 95% appearing once. The specimen was naive CD4+ T cells from PBMCs. As to subset: CD45RA+ positively selected. The receptors shown here come from a man in his late teens or twenties in good health. Some clones in this sample may be carry-over from other donors' samples.

The count of this clone is one. The chain joins TRBV25-1 to TRBJ1-1; TRBD1 might be the D (6 bases). In germline, CDR1 is MGHDK, CDR2 SYGVNS. This CDR3 has 14 residues. V lost 7 bases to trimming and J lost 1 base, with 13 bases between them. The chain's CDR3 is CASTQQGKNTEAFF. In nucleotides, the CDR3 is TGTGCCAGCACCCAACAGGGAAAGAACACTGAAGCTTTCTTT.

V and J are TRBV5-4 and TRBJ1-2; D not resolved. CDR1 and CDR2 (germline): SGHNT, YYREEE (reference sequence). The CDR3 totals 15 residues. The V gene lost 2 bases and the J gene lost 5 bases, with 16 bases spanning the gap. The CDR3 is CASSLRLQSLYGYTF. CDR3 nucleotides: TGTGCCAGCAGCTTACGCTTACAGAGCTTATATGGCTACACCTTC.

The rearrangement joins TRBV2 to TRBJ2-7; D remains unclear. The CDR3 has 14 amino acids. V shed 6 bases and J shed 7 bases, with 19 bases lying between them. CDR1 is SNHLY and CDR2 is FYNNEI in the germline V gene. The CDR3 DNA sequence: TGTGCCAGCAGAGAGAGGACGGCGCCGGGTGAGCAGTACTTC. Amino acids: CASRERTAPGEQYF.

The chain carries TRBV6-6 and TRBJ2-7; D might be TRBD1 (5 bases). The ends were cut back, 4 bases at V and 2 bases at J, with 12 bases in the middle. The germline gives CDR1 MNHNY, CDR2 SVGAGI (reference sequence). The CDR3 contains 14 residues. The CDR3 DNA sequence: TGTGCCAGCAGTTCCCCCGGACATACCTACGAGCAGTACTTC. It yields the protein CASSSPGHTYEQYF.

The chain combines TRBV4-3 with TRBJ1-2; D not certain. The V end was cut by 0 bases, the J end by 6 bases, with 14 bases between. Germline CDR1 LGHNA, CDR2 YSLEER. CDR3 length: 15 residues. CDR3: CASSQDQRRLDGYTF. For the CDR3, the DNA is TGCGCCAGCAGCCAAGATCAAAGGCGCTTGGATGGCTACACCTTC.

V gene TRBV5-4 combines with J gene TRBJ2-7; 12 nucleotides agree with TRBD2. Germline lookup yields CDR1 SGHNT and CDR2 YYREEE (reference sequence). V gave up 4 bases and J gave up 0 bases; unmatched junction bases: 5. The length of the CDR3 is 16 residues. In DNA form, the CDR3 reads TGTGCCAGCAGCATTACTAGCGGGAGGATCTCCTACGAGCAGTACTTC. This codes for CASSITSGRISYEQYF.

V is TRBV4-2 and J is TRBJ2-7, with D unresolved. This CDR3 spans 15 amino acids. Germline V gene sequence: CDR1 LGHNA, CDR2 YNFKEQ. Trimming shortened V by 1 base and J by 2 bases, and 12 bases separated the two germline ends. CDR3 in amino acids: CASSQGSADTYEQYF. CDR3 DNA: TGTGCCAGCAGCCAAGGGTCGGCGGATACCTACGAGCAGTACTTC.

This chain joins TRBV28 and TRBJ2-1; D assignment may be TRBD1 or TRBD2 (6 bases each). Germline CDR1 reads MDHEN; CDR2 reads SYDVKM. This CDR3 region has 15 residues. Trimming removed 5 bases at V and 2 bases at J, with 13 bases between. DNA of the CDR3: TGTGCCAGCAGTATCCCGGGGGCCGCCTACAATGAGCAGTTCTTC. It codes for CASSIPGAAYNEQFF.

As DNA, the CDR3 is TGTGCCAGCAGTTTATCTAATCCTAGACTACGGACGCAGTATTTT. Translated, it gives CASSLSNPRLRTQYF. The V gene is TRBV27, the J gene TRBJ2-3; the D gene is possibly TRBD2 (5 bases). From germline, CDR1 is MNHEY and CDR2 SMNVEV (reference sequence). The CDR3 is made up of 15 amino acids. The ends were cut back, 0 bases at V and 9 bases at J, with 16 bases in the middle.